Sequencing of this T cell receptor beta chain was carried out in a study of T cell repertoires in aging, cancer and after chemotherapy. Study as a whole: Pre- and post-chemotherapy samples were paired from glioblastoma patients treated with temozolomide-based therapy.

Peripheral blood genomic DNA, not sorted cells or RNA, was the template. Study-level points and caveats: Healthy donors lost TCR diversity with age mainly through richness, cancer patients through richness and evenness. Across the chemotherapy interval, each cancer cohort showed higher median generation probability, suggesting thymic rebound. Untreated cancer patients had significantly lower blood TCR diversity than age-matched healthy donors.

Germline lookup yields CDR1 SGHTA and CDR2 FQGNSA. CDR3 size: 21 residues. After removal of 2 bases from V and 1 base from J, the junction contained 12 bases not matched to a gene. Notes on this clonotype: No antigen is known for it.

TRB rearrangements spanning V, D and J were amplified using mixed TRB-A/B primers. TCRdb re-called the multiplex PCR reads through MiXCR, storing one row per CDR3 protein. The table records a few thousand distinct CDR3 sequences, under 70% of them present only once. This receptor was taken from a human donor with a solid tumor. Sequencing used blood. The chain has TRBV7-2 and TRBJ2-1; TRBD2 agrees at 15 bases. CDR3 amino acids: CASSLKGPGLAGGRSYNEQFF. CDR3 sequence (DNA): TGTGCCAGCAGCTTAAAGGGCCCGGGACTAGCGGGAGGAAGGTCCTACAATGAGCAGTTCTTC.